This T cell receptor (beta chain) was observed in a study of T cells in Graves' hyperthyroidism and ophthalmopathy. This clonotype was observed many times. Germline V gene sequence: CDR1 GTSNPN, CDR2 SVGIG (reference sequence). The V end lost 4 bases, the J end lost 5 bases, and 17 bases lay between the germline ends. The CDR3 extends over 14 amino acids. The CDR3 regions of TCR beta were amplified from RNA transcripts. The primer set for the first-round RT-PCR of the TCR CDR3 was HTBI. TCRdb redid the calling of the multiplex PCR reads with MiXCR, one entry per CDR3 protein. The sample comprises fewer than 700,000 distinct CDR3 sequences, 15% to 20% of which are singletons, and 15% to 20% rests with the top ten.

The specimen was blood. The origin of this receptor is a woman under 30 with Graves' ophthalmopathy. The chain uses TRBV30 and TRBJ1-2; D remains unclear. The CDR3 region has the DNA TGTGCCTGGAAGTGGACGGGTCCGGGGTATGGCTACACCTTC. Protein product: CAWKWTGPGYGYTF.